This paragraph covers one T cell receptor (beta chain) sequence. The CDR3 consists of 16 residues. The V gene's germline CDR1 is MGHRA and CDR2 YSYEKL. Trimming removed 0 bases at V and 1 base at J, with 9 bases between. Produced via immunoSEQ multiplex PCR; TCRdb's table is partial and in-frame only. Among around 370,000 clones listed, more than 70% were seen once. This entry comes from a study of blood T cell repertoires in COVID-19. This receptor was taken from a woman aged 18-35 years who had recovered from COVID-19. The sample consisted of PBMCs or T cells enriched from blood (not recorded which). The V gene is TRBV4-1, the J gene TRBJ2-2, with D unresolved. CDR3 coding DNA: TGCGCCAGCAGCCAAGAGGGCAGCTTGAACACCGGGGAGCTGTTTTTT. The encoded protein is CASSQEGSLNTGELFF.